The T cell receptor (beta chain) under discussion was sequenced for a study of lymphopenia after photon versus proton radiotherapy. Per germline, CDR1 SGDLS and CDR2 YYNGEE. The CDR3 is 16 residues long. V was pared by 0 bases and J by 5 bases, with 5 bases of the junction left unmatched. General observations from the study: Better survival with proton therapy was suggested as possible, not demonstrated.

The table came from immunoSEQ multiplex PCR; TCRdb's copy has only in-frame clones and leaves some out. The sample consists of around 70,000 clones, roughly 93% of them appearing once. This clone was recorded only once. Its antigen is not known. This sequence joins TRBV9 and TRBJ2-2; TRBD2 matches 9 bases. The TCR originated in a woman in her sixties or seventies with pancreatic cancer. The source was peripheral blood, collected from a patient treated with photon-based radiotherapy. The CDR3 sequence is CASSVVAGEATGELFF. The CDR3 DNA reads as TGTGCCAGCAGCGTAGTAGCGGGAGAGGCGACCGGGGAGCTGTTTTTT.